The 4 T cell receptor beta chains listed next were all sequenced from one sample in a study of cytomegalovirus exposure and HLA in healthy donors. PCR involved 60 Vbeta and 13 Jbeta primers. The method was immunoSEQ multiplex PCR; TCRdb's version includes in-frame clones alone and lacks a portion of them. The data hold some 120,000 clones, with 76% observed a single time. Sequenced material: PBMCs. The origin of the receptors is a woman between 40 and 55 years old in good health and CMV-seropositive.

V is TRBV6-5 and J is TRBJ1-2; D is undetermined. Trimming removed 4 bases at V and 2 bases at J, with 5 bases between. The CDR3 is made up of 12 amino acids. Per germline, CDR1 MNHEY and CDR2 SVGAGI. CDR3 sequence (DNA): TGTGCCAGCAGTTCCATCAACTATGGCTACACCTTC. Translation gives CASSSINYGYTF.

DNA for the CDR3: TGTGCCAGCATGGGGAGGGCCGGAGCTTTCTTT. This codes for CASMGRAGAFF. The V gene is TRBV6-4, the J gene TRBJ1-1, with D uncertain. From germline, CDR1 is MRHNA and CDR2 SNTAGT. This CDR3 has 11 residues. The ends were cut back, 7 bases at V and 10 bases at J, with 13 bases in the middle.

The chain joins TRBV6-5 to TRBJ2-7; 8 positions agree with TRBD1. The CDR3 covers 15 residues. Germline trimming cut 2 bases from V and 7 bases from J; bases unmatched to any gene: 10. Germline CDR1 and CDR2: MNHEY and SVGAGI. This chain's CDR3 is CASSYRGQGAREQYF. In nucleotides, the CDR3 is TGTGCCAGCAGTTACCGTGGGCAGGGGGCGCGGGAGCAGTACTTC.

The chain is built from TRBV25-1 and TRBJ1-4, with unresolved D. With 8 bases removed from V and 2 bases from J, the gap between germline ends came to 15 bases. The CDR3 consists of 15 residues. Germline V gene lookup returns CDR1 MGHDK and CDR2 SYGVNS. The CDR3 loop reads CASSERGPTNEKLFF. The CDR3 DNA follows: TGTGCCAGCTCAGAGAGAGGGCCTACTAATGAAAAACTGTTTTTT.